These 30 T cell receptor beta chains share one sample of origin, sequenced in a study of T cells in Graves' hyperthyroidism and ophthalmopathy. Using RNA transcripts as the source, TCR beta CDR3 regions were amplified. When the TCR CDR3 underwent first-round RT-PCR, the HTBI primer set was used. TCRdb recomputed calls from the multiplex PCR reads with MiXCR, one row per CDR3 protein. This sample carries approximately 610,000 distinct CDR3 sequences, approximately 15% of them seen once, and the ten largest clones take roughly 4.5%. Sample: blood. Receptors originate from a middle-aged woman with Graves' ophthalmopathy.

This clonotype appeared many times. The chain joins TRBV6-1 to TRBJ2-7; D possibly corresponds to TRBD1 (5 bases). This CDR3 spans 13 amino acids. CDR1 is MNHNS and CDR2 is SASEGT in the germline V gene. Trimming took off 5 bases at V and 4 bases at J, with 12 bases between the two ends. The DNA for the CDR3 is TGTGCCAGCAGTATGGGTAGGGGATACGAGCAGTACTTC. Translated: CASSMGRGYEQYF.

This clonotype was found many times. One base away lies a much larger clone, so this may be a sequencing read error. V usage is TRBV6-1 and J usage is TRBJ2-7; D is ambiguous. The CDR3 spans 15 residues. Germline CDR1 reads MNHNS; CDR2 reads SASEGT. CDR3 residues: CANSEYRSYSYEQYF. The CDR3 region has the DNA TGTGCCAACAGTGAATATAGGAGTTACTCCTACGAGCAGTACTTC.

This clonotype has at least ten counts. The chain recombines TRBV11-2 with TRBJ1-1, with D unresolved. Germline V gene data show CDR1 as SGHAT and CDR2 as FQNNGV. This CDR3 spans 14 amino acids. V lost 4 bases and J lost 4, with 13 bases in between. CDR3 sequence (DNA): TGTGCCAGCAGCTCCCCGGACCGAGTCACTGAAGCTTTCTTT. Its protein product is CASSSPDRVTEAFF. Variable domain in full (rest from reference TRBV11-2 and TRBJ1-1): EAGVAQSPRYKIIEKRQSVAFWCNPISGHATLYWYQQILGQGPKLLIQFQNNGVVDDSQLPKDRFSAERLKGVDSTLKIQPAKLEDSAVYLCASSSPDRVTEAFFGQGTRLTVV.

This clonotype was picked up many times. CDR3 amino acids: CASSVGTPGNTIYF. CDR3 in DNA: TGTGCCAGCAGCGTAGGAACTCCTGGAAACACCATATATTTT. The chain carries TRBV9 and TRBJ1-3, with no clear D. The V gene's germline CDR1 is SGDLS and CDR2 YYNGEE. The CDR3 spans 14 residues. Trimming left V 0 bases short and J 2 bases short, with 6 bases between.

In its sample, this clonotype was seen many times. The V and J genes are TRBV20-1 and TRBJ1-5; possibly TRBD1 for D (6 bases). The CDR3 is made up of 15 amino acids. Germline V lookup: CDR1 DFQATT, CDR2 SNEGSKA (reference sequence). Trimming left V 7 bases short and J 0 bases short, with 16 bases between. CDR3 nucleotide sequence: TGCAGTGTGGAGGGGGACGGGTATAGCAATCAGCCCCAGCATTTT. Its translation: CSVEGDGYSNQPQHF.

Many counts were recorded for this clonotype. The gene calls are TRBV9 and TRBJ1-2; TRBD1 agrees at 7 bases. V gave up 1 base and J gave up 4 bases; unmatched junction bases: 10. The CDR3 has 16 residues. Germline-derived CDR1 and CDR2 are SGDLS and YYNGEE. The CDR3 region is CASSVLQTGEGYGYTF. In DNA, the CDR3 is TGTGCCAGCAGCGTACTCCAAACAGGGGAAGGCTATGGCTACACCTTC.

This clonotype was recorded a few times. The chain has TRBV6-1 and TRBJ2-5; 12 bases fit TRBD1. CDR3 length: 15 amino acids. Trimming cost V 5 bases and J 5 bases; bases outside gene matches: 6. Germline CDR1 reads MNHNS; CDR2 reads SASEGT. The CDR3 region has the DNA TGTGCCAGCAGTACGGGACAGGGGGCGCCTGAGACCCAGTACTTC. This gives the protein CASSTGQGAPETQYF.

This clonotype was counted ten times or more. For the CDR3, the DNA is TGTGCCAGCAGCCTCTCGCCACCGAGAGAAGCTTTCTTT. Translated, it gives CASSLSPPREAFF. The V and J genes are TRBV12-3 or TRBV12-4 and TRBJ1-1; D not resolved. The CDR3 covers 13 residues. V was trimmed by 6 bases and J by 8 bases, leaving 16 bases between them.

CDR3 amino acids: CASSSSQGAYGYTF. The DNA of the CDR3 is TGTGCCAGCTCATCATCTCAGGGGGCTTATGGCTACACCTTC. The rearrangement links TRBV18 to TRBJ1-2, with TRBD1 matching 8 bases. Germline V gene lookup returns CDR1 KGHSH and CDR2 LQKENI. This CDR3 has 14 residues. V shed 5 bases and J 5 bases; nucleotides not matched to a gene: 7.

CDR3 residues: CASSFRLYSNQPQHF. CDR3 nucleotides: TGTGCCAGCAGTTTTAGGCTATATAGCAATCAGCCCCAGCATTTT. The chain links TRBV27 to TRBJ1-5; no clear D gene. This CDR3 contains 15 residues. Trimming pared 3 bases from V and 0 bases from J, leaving 9 bases between. Germline V CDR1 and CDR2: MNHEY, SMNVEV (reference sequence).

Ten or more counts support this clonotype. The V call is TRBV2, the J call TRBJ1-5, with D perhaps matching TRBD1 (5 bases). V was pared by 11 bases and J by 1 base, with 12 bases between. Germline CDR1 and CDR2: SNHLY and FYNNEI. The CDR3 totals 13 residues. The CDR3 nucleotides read TGTGCCGCATCCAGGGACAGCAATCAGCCCCAGCATTTT. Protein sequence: CAASRDSNQPQHF.

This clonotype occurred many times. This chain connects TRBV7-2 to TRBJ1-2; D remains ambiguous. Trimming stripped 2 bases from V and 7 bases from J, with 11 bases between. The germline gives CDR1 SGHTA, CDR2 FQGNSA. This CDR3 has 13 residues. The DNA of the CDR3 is TGTGCCAGCAGCTTATCGTCATATCGTGGCTACACCTTC. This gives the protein CASSLSSYRGYTF. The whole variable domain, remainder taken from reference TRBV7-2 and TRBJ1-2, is GAGVSQSPSNKVTEKGKDVELRCDPISGHTALYWYRQSLGQGLEFLIYFQGNSAPDKSGLPSDRFSAERTGGSVSTLTIQRTQQEDSAVYLCASSLSSYRGYTFGSGTRLTVV.

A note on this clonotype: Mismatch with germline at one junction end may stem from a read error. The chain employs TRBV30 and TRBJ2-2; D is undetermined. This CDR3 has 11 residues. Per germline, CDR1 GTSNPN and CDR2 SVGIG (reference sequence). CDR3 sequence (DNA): TGTGCCTGGAACGAGCCCGGAGAGCTGTTTTTT. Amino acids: CAWNEPGELFF. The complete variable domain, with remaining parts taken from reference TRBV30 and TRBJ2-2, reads SQTIHQWPATLVQPVGSPLSLECTVEGTSNPNLYWYRQAAGRGLQLLFYSVGIGQISSEVPQNLSASRPQDRQFILSSKKLLLSDSGFYLCAWNEPGELFFGEGSRLTVL.

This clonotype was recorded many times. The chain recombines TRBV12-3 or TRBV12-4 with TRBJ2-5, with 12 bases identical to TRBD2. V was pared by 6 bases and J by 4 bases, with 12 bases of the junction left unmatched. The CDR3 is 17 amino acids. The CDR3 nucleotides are TGTGCCAGCAGCTCTAGCGGGAGGGGTAAACCTCTAGAGACCCAGTACTTC. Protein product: CASSSSGRGKPLETQYF.

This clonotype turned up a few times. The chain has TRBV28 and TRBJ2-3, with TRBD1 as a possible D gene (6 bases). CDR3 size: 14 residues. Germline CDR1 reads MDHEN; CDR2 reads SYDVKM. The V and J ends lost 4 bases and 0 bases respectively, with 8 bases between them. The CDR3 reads CASSSRGSTDTQYF. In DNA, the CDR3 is TGTGCCAGCAGTTCTAGGGGGAGCACAGATACGCAGTATTTT. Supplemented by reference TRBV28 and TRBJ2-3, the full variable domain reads DVKVTQSSRYLVKRTGEKVFLECVQDMDHENMFWYRQDPGLGLRLIYFSYDVKMKEKGDIPEGYSVSREKKERFSLILESASTNQTSMYLCASSSRGSTDTQYFGPGTRLTVL.

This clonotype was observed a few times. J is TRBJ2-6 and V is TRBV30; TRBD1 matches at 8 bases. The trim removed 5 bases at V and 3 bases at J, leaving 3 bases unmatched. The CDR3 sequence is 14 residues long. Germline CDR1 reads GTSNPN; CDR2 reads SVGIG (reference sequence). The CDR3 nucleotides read TGTGCCTGGGGCAGGGGGCTTGGGGCCAACGTCCTGACTTTC. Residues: CAWGRGLGANVLTF.

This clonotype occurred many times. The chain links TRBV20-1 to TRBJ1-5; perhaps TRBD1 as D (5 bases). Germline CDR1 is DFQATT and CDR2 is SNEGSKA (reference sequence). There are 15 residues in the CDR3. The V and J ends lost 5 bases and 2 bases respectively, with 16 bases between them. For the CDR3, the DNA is TGCAGTGCTGACCCAATGGCGGGGGGCAATCAGCCCCAGCATTTT. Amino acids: CSADPMAGGNQPQHF.

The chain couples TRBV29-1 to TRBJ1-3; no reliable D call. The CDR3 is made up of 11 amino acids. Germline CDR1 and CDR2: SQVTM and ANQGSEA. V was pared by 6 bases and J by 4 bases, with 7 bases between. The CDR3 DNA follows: TGCAGCGTATTGTCAGGAAACACCATATATTTT. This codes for CSVLSGNTIYF.

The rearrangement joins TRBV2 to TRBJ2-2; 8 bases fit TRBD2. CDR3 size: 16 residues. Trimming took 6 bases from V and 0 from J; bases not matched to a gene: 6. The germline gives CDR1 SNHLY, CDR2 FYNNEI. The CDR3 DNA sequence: TGTGCCAGCAGGGAACTAGCGGCCGCGAACACCGGGGAGCTGTTTTTT. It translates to CASRELAAANTGELFF.

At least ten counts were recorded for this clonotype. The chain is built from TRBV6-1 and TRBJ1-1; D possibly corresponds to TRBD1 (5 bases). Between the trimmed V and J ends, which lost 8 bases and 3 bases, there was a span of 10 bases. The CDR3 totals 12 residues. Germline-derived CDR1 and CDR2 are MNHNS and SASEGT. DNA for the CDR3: TGTGCCAGCCGAGACAGCTACACTGAAGCTTTCTTT. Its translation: CASRDSYTEAFF.

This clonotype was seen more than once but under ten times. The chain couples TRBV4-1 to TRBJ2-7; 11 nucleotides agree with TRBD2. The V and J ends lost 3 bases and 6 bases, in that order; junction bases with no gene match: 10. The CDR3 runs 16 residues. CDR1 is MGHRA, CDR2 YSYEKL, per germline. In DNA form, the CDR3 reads TGCGCCAGCAGCCAGACATCTAGCGGGAGGTTCGGCGAGCAGTACTTC. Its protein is CASSQTSSGRFGEQYF.

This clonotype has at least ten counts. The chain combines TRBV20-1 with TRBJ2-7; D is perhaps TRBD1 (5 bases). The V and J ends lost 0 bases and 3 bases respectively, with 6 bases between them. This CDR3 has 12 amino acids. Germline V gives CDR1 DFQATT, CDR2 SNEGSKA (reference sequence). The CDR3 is CSAREQVYEQYF. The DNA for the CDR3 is TGCAGTGCTAGAGAACAGGTCTACGAGCAGTACTTC.

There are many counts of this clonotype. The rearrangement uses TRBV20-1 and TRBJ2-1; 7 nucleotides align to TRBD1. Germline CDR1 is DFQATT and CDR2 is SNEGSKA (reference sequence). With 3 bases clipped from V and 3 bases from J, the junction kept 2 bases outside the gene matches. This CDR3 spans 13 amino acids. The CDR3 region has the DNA TGCAGTGCTAGGACAGGGCACTACAATGAGCAGTTCTTC. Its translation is CSARTGHYNEQFF.

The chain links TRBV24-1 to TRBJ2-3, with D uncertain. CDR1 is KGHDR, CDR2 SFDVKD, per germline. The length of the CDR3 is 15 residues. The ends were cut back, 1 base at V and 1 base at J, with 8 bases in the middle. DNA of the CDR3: TGTGCCACCAGTGATTTCGCACTGGGCACAGATACGCAGTATTTT. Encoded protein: CATSDFALGTDTQYF.

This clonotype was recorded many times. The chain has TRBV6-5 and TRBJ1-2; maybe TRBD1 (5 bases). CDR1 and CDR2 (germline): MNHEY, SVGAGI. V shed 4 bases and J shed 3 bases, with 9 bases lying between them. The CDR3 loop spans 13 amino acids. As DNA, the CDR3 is TGTGCCAGCAGTTTGAGACAGTACTATGGCTACACCTTC. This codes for CASSLRQYYGYTF.

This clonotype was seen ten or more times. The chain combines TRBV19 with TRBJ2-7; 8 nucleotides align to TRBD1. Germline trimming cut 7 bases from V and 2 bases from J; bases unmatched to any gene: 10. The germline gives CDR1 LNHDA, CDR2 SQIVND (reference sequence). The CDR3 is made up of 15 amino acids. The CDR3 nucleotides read TGTGCCAGTATCGCCGGGACAGGTGATACCTACGAGCAGTACTTC. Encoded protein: CASIAGTGDTYEQYF.

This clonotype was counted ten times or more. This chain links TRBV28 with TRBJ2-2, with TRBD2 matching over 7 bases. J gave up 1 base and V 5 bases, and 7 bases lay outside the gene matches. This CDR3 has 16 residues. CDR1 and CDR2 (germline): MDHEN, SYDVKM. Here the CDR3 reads CASSRGVAGNTGELFF. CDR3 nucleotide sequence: TGTGCCAGCAGTCGGGGGGTGGCGGGGAACACCGGGGAGCTGTTTTTT.

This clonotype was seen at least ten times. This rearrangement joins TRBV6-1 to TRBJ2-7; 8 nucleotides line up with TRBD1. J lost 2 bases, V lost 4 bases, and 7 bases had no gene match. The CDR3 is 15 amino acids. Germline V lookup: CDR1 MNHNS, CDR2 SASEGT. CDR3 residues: CASSAGQDGTYEQYF. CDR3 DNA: TGTGCCAGCAGTGCGGGACAGGACGGTACCTACGAGCAGTACTTC.

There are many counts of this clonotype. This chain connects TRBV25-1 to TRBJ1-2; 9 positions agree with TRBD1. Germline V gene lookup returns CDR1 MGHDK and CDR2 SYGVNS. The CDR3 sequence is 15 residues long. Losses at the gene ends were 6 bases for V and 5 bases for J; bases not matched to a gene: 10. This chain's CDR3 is CASREPGTGRYGYTF. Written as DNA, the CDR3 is TGTGCCAGCAGGGAACCCGGGACAGGGAGGTATGGCTACACCTTC.

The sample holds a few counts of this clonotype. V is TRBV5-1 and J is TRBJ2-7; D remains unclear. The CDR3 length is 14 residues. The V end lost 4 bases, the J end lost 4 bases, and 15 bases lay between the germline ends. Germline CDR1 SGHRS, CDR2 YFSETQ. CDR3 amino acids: CASSPRSGDYEQYF. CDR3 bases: TGCGCCAGCAGCCCCCGGTCAGGAGATTACGAGCAGTACTTC. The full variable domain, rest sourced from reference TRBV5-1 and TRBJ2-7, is KAGVTQTPRYLIKTRGQQVTLSCSPISGHRSVSWYQQTPGQGLQFLFEYFSETQRNKGNFPGRFSGRQFSNSRSEMNVSTLELGDSALYLCASSPRSGDYEQYFGPGTRLTVT.